The clone carrying this T cell receptor beta chain was seen ten or more times. Its antigen is currently unknown. Mismatch with germline at one junction end may stem from a read error. The CDR3 is 13 amino acids. Germline V CDR1 and CDR2: SGHRS, YFSETQ. RNA transcripts provided the source from which TCR beta CDR3 regions were amplified. With the HTBI primer set, the TCR CDR3 went through a first round of RT-PCR. Using its own MiXCR run on the multiplex PCR reads, TCRdb lists one record per CDR3 protein. The repertoire consists of hundreds of thousands of distinct CDR3 sequences, with 45% occurring once and the leading ten covering about 7.2%. This record comes from a study of T cells in Graves' hyperthyroidism and ophthalmopathy. Notes on the study in general: Blood also contained most expanded thyroid clonotypes above 0.001. A 13 V-J model separated ophthalmopathy from stable hyperthyroidism.

Patients showing uncontrolled infection, other autoimmune disease, pregnancy or lactation were ineligible. The diagnostic basis comprised clinical symptoms, serum thyroxine and TRAb, thyroid ultrasound and orbital computed tomography. This chain joins TRBV5-1 and TRBJ2-5, with 7 bases lining up with TRBD1. The specimen sequenced was peripheral blood or thyroid tissue (not recorded which). The TCR comes from an adult man with Graves' disease, either hyperthyroidism or ophthalmopathy (not recorded which). The CDR3 region has the DNA TGTGCCAGCAGCACGGGACAGCAAGAGACCCAGTACTTC. As protein: CASSTGQQETQYF.